These T cell receptor beta chains were read from a single sample in a study of long-term antiretroviral therapy in people with HIV. Repertoires were generated with immunoSEQ multiplex PCR, while TCRdb's copy carries only in-frame clones and drops some. The data contain over 8,500 clones, 76% of them singletons. The sample here was unsorted PBMCs, taken at the start of antiretroviral therapy, before treatment. The receptors stem from a man younger than 40 with HIV. Each CDR3 is given without its conserved first and last residue. Each record gives: J gene, V gene, CDR3 protein.

>TRBJ2-5|TRBV5-1
ASSPAPETQY
>TRBJ1-2|TRBV19
ASTSRRTGGPDGYT
>TRBJ2-1|TRBV29-1
SAEGWGREGDNEQF
>TRBJ1-1|TRBV28
ASGLGGTEAF
>TRBJ2-7|TRBV14
ASSQSAGAIYEQY
>TRBJ2-7|TRBV4-1
ASSQDAGTGDYEQY
>TRBJ2-2|TRBV9
ASSVRGHTGELF
>TRBJ1-2|TRBV10-3
AISDSLGHGYT
>TRBJ2-5|TRBV5-8
ASSASAKETQY
>TRBJ2-2|TRBV10-3
AISESGRGSGAGELF
>TRBJ2-1|TRBV5-8
ASTPRGVHNEQF
>TRBJ2-2|TRBV6-6
ASSVLAGNTGELF
>TRBJ2-7|TRBV10-3
AIWDRGDYEQY
>TRBJ1-1|TRBV25-1
ASSDGTEAF
>TRBJ2-3|TRBV4-3
ASSQDRDTDTQY
>TRBJ2-7|TRBV5-1
ASSLGDRGSYEQY
>TRBJ2-7|TRBV28
ASSVRPAGAPYEQY
>TRBJ1-3|TRBV18
ASSPGFDSGNTIY
>TRBJ2-1|TRBV6-1
ASVPGPLKKEQF
>TRBJ1-4|TRBV19
ASSHRVREKLF
>TRBJ2-7|TRBV5-6
ASSSFGEQY
>TRBJ2-7|TRBV10-2
ASMGGSYEQY
>TRBJ2-3|TRBV7-9
ASSLGGGGGADTQY
>TRBJ2-5|TRBV4-2
ASSQKQGVETQY
>TRBJ2-5|TRBV5-1
ASTDRAVGETQY
>TRBJ1-3|TRBV4-1
ASSQDPEGIGRNTIY
>TRBJ1-2|TRBV4-3
ASSHLGGSVRSYT
>TRBJ1-5|TRBV21-1
ASKHRDTDQPQH
>TRBJ1-2|TRBV7-9
ASSPGLDYGYT
>TRBJ2-2|TRBV6-5
ASSYRQGGTGELF
>TRBJ2-7|TRBV7-9
ASSSDTHEQY
>TRBJ2-7|TRBV6-1
ASSVGDYEQY
>TRBJ1-5|TRBV9
ASSGTGGNNQPQH
>TRBJ1-5|TRBV27
ATRPAGWGQPQH
>TRBJ1-1|TRBV9
ASSVGPGDRNTEAF
>TRBJ1-4|TRBV19
ASSMSRANEKLF
>TRBJ2-5|TRBV9
ASSRLPGSQETQY
>TRBJ1-6|TRBV6-5
ASSYGGLDSPLH
>TRBJ2-3|TRBV14
ASSQDNGQSTDTQY
>TRBJ2-7|TRBV7-6
ASSLVGGSGGRENEQY
>TRBJ2-3|TRBV10-1
ASSGPGGIYTQY
>TRBJ2-7|TRBV19
ASSDPGQATYEQY